Sequencing of this TCR beta chain was carried out in a study of cytomegalovirus exposure and HLA in healthy donors. The data were produced by immunoSEQ multiplex PCR, yet TCRdb's version contains in-frame clones alone and is incomplete. In the table there are around 150,000 clones, 70% to 90% of which are singletons. Only one count was recorded for this clone. Antigen unknown. Study-wide findings and caveats: Specificity of three CMV-associated chains for CMV antigens was verified in vitro. Both high specificity and high sensitivity reportedly marked the classifier's diagnosis of cytomegalovirus status. Researchers counted 150 to 200 TCR beta chains as cytomegalovirus-associated.

Sequencing was carried out using PBMCs. The receptor's source is a woman aged 18-30 years in good health and CMV-seropositive.

This CDR3 reads CASSPLSAGTYGYTF. In nucleotides, the CDR3 is TGTGCCAGCTCACCTTTGTCAGCGGGCACGTATGGCTACACCTTC. J is TRBJ1-2 and V is TRBV18; D is unresolved. The CDR3 totals 15 residues. The germline gives CDR1 KGHSH, CDR2 LQKENI. Between the trimmed V and J ends, which lost 3 bases and 5 bases, there was a span of 16 bases.